The 10 T cell receptor beta chains reported below all come from one sample, sequenced in a study of shared clonotypes between healthy human individuals. The assay was immunoSEQ multiplex PCR, and TCRdb's table has in-frame clones only and misses some. The table lists 730,000 or so clones, 55% to 75% of them singletons. Sequenced: memory CD4+ T cells sorted from blood. Subset reported: CD45RA-negative fraction. Every receptor here comes from a woman aged 30 to 39 in good health.

Only one count was recorded for this clone. The J gene is TRBJ2-1, the V gene TRBV10-2, with D uncertain. Germline CDR1 and CDR2: WSHSY and SAAADI. This CDR3 comprises 11 residues. The germline V and J ends were trimmed by 6 bases and 10 bases, with 10 bases remaining between them. The CDR3 here is CASSPYDEQFF. CDR3 DNA sequence: TGCGCCAGCAGCCCATACGACGAGCAGTTCTTC.

This chain joins TRBV2 and TRBJ1-3; no clear D gene. Trimming took 3 bases from V and 0 from J, leaving 9 bases between them. Germline CDR1 SNHLY, CDR2 FYNNEI. This CDR3 comprises 15 residues. CDR3 sequence: CASSEVRASGNTIYF. In DNA, the CDR3 is TGTGCCAGCAGTGAGGTGAGGGCCTCTGGAAACACCATATATTTT.

The V call is TRBV10-1, the J call TRBJ2-4; D may be TRBD1 (5 bases). Trimming pared 6 bases from V and 3 bases from J, leaving 9 bases between. CDR1 is WNHNN, CDR2 SYGVQD, per germline (reference sequence). CDR3 length: 13 residues. CDR3 loop: CASSPDSKNIQYF. In DNA form, the CDR3 reads TGCGCCAGCAGCCCCGACAGCAAAAACATTCAGTACTTC.

V is TRBV2 and J is TRBJ2-7; 7 nucleotides agree with TRBD1. The V gene's germline CDR1 is SNHLY and CDR2 FYNNEI. The CDR3 loop spans 14 amino acids. Germline trimming cut 6 bases from V and 0 bases from J; bases unmatched to any gene: 5. CDR3 loop: CASRGQTSSYEQYF. CDR3 coding DNA: TGTGCCAGCAGGGGACAGACGAGCTCCTACGAGCAGTACTTC. The variable domain in full, with the rest retrieved from reference TRBV2 and TRBJ2-7, is EPEVTQTPSHQVTQMGQEVILRCVPISNHLYFYWYRQILGQKVEFLVSFYNNEISEKSEIFDDQFSVERPDGSNFTLKIRSTKLEDSAMYFCASRGQTSSYEQYFGPGTRLTVT.

Judged by abundance, this clone is medium-sized. This chain connects TRBV15 to TRBJ1-3; D possibly corresponds to TRBD1 (6 bases). Trimming removed 4 bases from V and 0 bases from J, with 13 bases in between. The CDR3 has 16 amino acids. Per germline, CDR1 LNHNV and CDR2 YYDKDF (reference sequence). In DNA form, the CDR3 reads TGTGCCACCAGCATGATTATGACAGGCTCTGGAAACACCATATATTTT. As protein: CATSMIMTGSGNTIYF.

The genes are TRBV30 and TRBJ1-3; D call uncertain. With 4 bases removed from V and 4 bases from J, the gap between germline ends came to 11 bases. CDR1 and CDR2 (germline): GTSNPN, SVGIG (reference sequence). This CDR3 comprises 13 residues. The CDR3 reads CAWILTSGNTIYF. The CDR3 DNA reads TGTGCCTGGATTCTTACGTCGGGAAACACCATATATTTT.

The chain uses TRBV7-9 and TRBJ2-4; D is ambiguous. The CDR3 runs to 11 residues. The V end lost 3 bases, the J end lost 5 bases, and 2 bases lay between the germline ends. Per germline, CDR1 SEHNR and CDR2 FQNEAQ (reference sequence). CDR3 amino acids: CASSFQNIQYF. The DNA of the CDR3 is TGTGCCAGCAGCTTCCAAAACATTCAGTACTTC.

The chain carries TRBV12-5 and TRBJ2-7; 8 bases are shared with TRBD2. V was clipped by 1 base and J by 6 bases; unmatched bases: 11. The germline gives CDR1 LGHNT, CDR2 FRNRAP. The CDR3 loop spans 16 amino acids. CDR3 sequence: CASGLAHRAGGAEQYF. The CDR3 DNA reads TGTGCTAGTGGTTTGGCCCACCGGGCGGGAGGAGCCGAGCAGTACTTC.

This clone was seen a few times. This chain links TRBV29-1 with TRBJ1-2; 9 nucleotides match TRBD1. From germline, CDR1 is SQVTM and CDR2 ANQGSEA. The CDR3 runs 15 residues. V lost 7 bases and J lost 8; bases outside the gene matches: 17. CDR3 protein: CSGGEGWDRVDGYTF. CDR3 nucleotide sequence: TGCAGCGGCGGCGAAGGATGGGACAGGGTGGACGGCTACACCTTC.

This clone was detected a few times. The chain employs TRBV10-3 and TRBJ2-5; D gene unclear. The CDR3 is 13 residues long. Germline loops: CDR1 ENHRY, CDR2 SYGVKD. The ends were cut back, 4 bases at V and 1 base at J, with 7 bases in the middle. Written as DNA, the CDR3 is TGTGCCATCAGTGTGCCCCCCCAAGAGACCCAGTACTTC. It specifies CAISVPPQETQYF.